The clone carrying this T cell receptor (beta chain) was seen many times. The record originates from a study of Graves' ophthalmopathy and Graves' hyperthyroidism. RNA transcripts were the source from which TCR beta CDR3 regions were amplified. First-round RT-PCR with HTBI primers preceded a second-round multiplex PCR. MiXCR, applied by TCRdb to the multiplex PCR reads, yields one record per CDR3 protein. In the table there are hundreds of thousands of distinct CDR3 sequences, approximately 21% of which are singletons. V trimming: 1 base; J trimming: 0 bases; junction bases outside the gene matches: 3. This CDR3 comprises 15 residues.

The rearrangement uses TRBV12-3 or TRBV12-4 and TRBJ2-7, with 7 positions matching TRBD2. The sequence was obtained from a woman aged 18-29 years with stable Graves' hyperthyroidism. Sequencing was performed on peripheral blood. The CDR3 DNA reads TGTGCCAGCAGTTTAGGTGCGGGAGCCTCCTACGAGCAGTACTTC. Translating it yields CASSLGAGASYEQYF.